Given below is one T cell receptor beta chain in context. Its matching antigen is unknown. The data originate from a study of cytomegalovirus exposure and HLA in healthy donors. Whole-study context: Assignment to the Caucasian-associated ancestry cluster applied to roughly 80% of the approximately 390 genotyped donors.

A multiplex PCR was run with 60 Vbeta primers and 13 Jbeta primers. Some clones are missing from TCRdb's copy, which holds only in-frame ones; the method was immunoSEQ multiplex PCR. This sample has roughly 170,000 clones, with 70% to 85% found just once. Study results and limitations: With high specificity and sensitivity, the classifier reportedly diagnosed cytomegalovirus status.

This receptor was taken from a girl aged 2-10 years in good health and CMV-seropositive. Sequences were obtained from PBMCs.

CDR3 nucleotide sequence: TGCGCCAGCAGCTACCTAAGGACGGACAGCTCCTACGAGCAGTACTTC. Encoded protein: CASSYLRTDSSYEQYF. The rearrangement joins TRBV5-1 to TRBJ2-7; maybe TRBD1 (6 bases). V lost 3 bases and J lost 0, with 16 bases in between. The CDR3 covers 16 residues. The germline gives CDR1 SGHRS, CDR2 YFSETQ.